One T cell receptor (beta chain) is described in this entry. Its target is not known. This PCR relied on a set of 60 Vbeta primers and 13 Jbeta primers. Measured with immunoSEQ multiplex PCR; TCRdb has only the in-frame clones, and not every one. The sample has about 160,000 clones, 75% to 90% seen once. This entry comes from a study of cytomegalovirus exposure and HLA in healthy donors. Looking at the study overall: Some 180 million T cells yielded 117 million unique TCR beta sequences in earlier analysis. Study conclusions and caveats: Clonal expansion, a later analysis showed, was greater in HLA-associated TCR beta chains than in equally common others.

Trimming removed 5 bases at V and 7 bases at J, with 13 bases between. The CDR3 totals 14 residues. Germline V gives CDR1 SGHDT, CDR2 YYEEEE. The chain couples TRBV5-6 to TRBJ1-6; D is perhaps TRBD1 (6 bases). The sequencing sample was made of PBMCs. This TCR was sampled from a boy between 2 and 10 years old in good health and CMV-seronegative. Written as DNA, the CDR3 is TGTGCCAGCAGTGGAACAGGGCTCAATTCACCCCTCCACTTT. It encodes CASSGTGLNSPLHF.